What follows are 14 T cell receptor beta chains derived from one specimen sequenced in a study of a mutant IDH1 vaccine in newly diagnosed glioma. Time point described: baseline, week 1 (first vaccination visit). Described treatment: pre-vaccination baseline after standard-of-care therapy. TCRdb keeps only in-frame clones here, not all; method: immunoSEQ multiplex PCR. The sample comprises tens of thousands of clones, 80% to 90% of which are singletons, and around 18% rests with the top ten. Sequencing used PBMCs, obtained from a glioma patient treated with radiotherapy, temozolomide or both. The receptors here all came from a man between 18 and 35 years old with glioma.

The V and J genes are TRBV5-1 and TRBJ2-4; tentatively, D is TRBD1 or TRBD2 (5 bases each). Trimming took 3 bases from V and 5 from J, leaving 12 bases between them. The CDR3 extends over 14 amino acids. Per germline, CDR1 SGHRS and CDR2 YFSETQ. The CDR3 here is CASSSAGAQNIQYF. CDR3 DNA: TGCGCCAGCAGCTCCGCCGGGGCCCAAAACATTCAGTACTTC.

The genes are TRBV5-1 and TRBJ2-1, with TRBD2 as a possible D gene (5 bases). This CDR3 comprises 16 residues. V lost 6 bases, J lost 0 bases, and 16 bases lay in between. Germline CDR1 reads SGHRS; CDR2 reads YFSETQ. CDR3 loop: CASTLDPGSSYNEQFF. In DNA form, the CDR3 reads TGCGCCAGCACCCTAGACCCGGGAAGCTCCTACAATGAGCAGTTCTTC.

The V and J genes are TRBV30 and TRBJ1-1, with D perhaps matching TRBD1 (6 bases). The CDR3 runs to 14 residues. Trimming took 5 bases from V and 5 from J, leaving 18 bases between them. Germline V gene sequence: CDR1 GTSNPN, CDR2 SVGIG (reference sequence). The CDR3 sequence: CAWDGGGRRTEAFF. CDR3 nucleotide sequence: TGTGCCTGGGACGGCGGGGGGCGCAGGACTGAAGCTTTCTTT. The full variable domain, with the rest looked up from reference TRBV30 and TRBJ1-1, is SQTIHQWPATLVQPVGSPLSLECTVEGTSNPNLYWYRQAAGRGLQLLFYSVGIGQISSEVPQNLSASRPQDRQFILSSKKLLLSDSGFYLCAWDGGGRRTEAFFGQGTRLTVV.

This clone appeared once. The genes are TRBV9 and TRBJ1-4; D is perhaps TRBD1 (6 bases). Trimming removed 0 bases from V and 4 bases from J, with 10 bases in between. The length of the CDR3 is 15 residues. Germline-derived CDR1 and CDR2 are SGDLS and YYNGEE. In nucleotides, the CDR3 is TGTGCCAGCAGCGTAGGGCGGGGGCATAATGAAAAACTGTTTTTT. This sequence encodes CASSVGRGHNEKLFF.

V is TRBV6-6 and J is TRBJ1-1, with 7 nucleotides matching TRBD1. The trim removed 6 bases at V and 5 bases at J, leaving 9 bases unmatched. This CDR3 has 14 amino acids. CDR1 and CDR2 (germline): MNHNY, SVGAGI (reference sequence). The CDR3 sequence is CASSSGGGQTEAFF. In DNA, the CDR3 is TGTGCCAGCAGCTCAGGGGGAGGGCAGACTGAAGCTTTCTTT.

CDR3 residues: CASSTGTGVVEQYF. In DNA, the CDR3 is TGTGCCAGCAGCACGGGGACAGGGGTAGTCGAGCAGTACTTC. The chain combines TRBV7-2 with TRBJ2-7; 10 bases agree with TRBD1. With 5 bases clipped from V and 6 bases from J, the junction kept 7 bases outside the gene matches. This CDR3 comprises 14 residues. The germline gives CDR1 SGHTA, CDR2 FQGNSA.

V usage is TRBV5-1 and J usage is TRBJ2-7, with 8 positions matching TRBD1. The J segment lost 6 bases and the V segment lost 4 bases, leaving 9 bases of the junction unmatched. The germline V gene encodes CDR1 SGHRS and CDR2 YFSETQ. The CDR3 sequence is 14 residues long. CDR3 loop: CASSLDRVDREQYF. For the CDR3, the DNA is TGCGCCAGCAGCCTGGACAGGGTCGATCGCGAGCAGTACTTC.

The chain is built from TRBV7-2 and TRBJ2-2; D is possibly TRBD1 or TRBD2 (5 bases each). The ends were cut back, 3 bases at V and 4 bases at J, with 15 bases in the middle. Per germline, CDR1 SGHTA and CDR2 FQGNSA. CDR3 length: 16 amino acids. CDR3 protein: CASSLGPGMGTGELFF. The CDR3 DNA reads TGTGCCAGCAGCTTGGGACCGGGAATGGGCACCGGGGAGCTGTTTTTT.

The sample holds a few counts of this clone. This rearrangement joins TRBV11-3 to TRBJ2-1; 9 nucleotides agree with TRBD1. The CDR3 is 16 amino acids. Germline V CDR1 and CDR2: SGHNT, YENEEA. Trimming cost V 1 base and J 7 bases; bases outside gene matches: 8. DNA for the CDR3: TGTGCCAGCAGCTTAGTGGTTCGGGACAGGGTTAATGAGCAGTTCTTC. Its translation is CASSLVVRDRVNEQFF.

The rearrangement uses TRBV7-9 and TRBJ1-5; 8 bases agree with TRBD1. Losses at the gene ends were 2 bases for V and 5 bases for J; bases not matched to a gene: 5. Per germline, CDR1 SEHNR and CDR2 FQNEAQ (reference sequence). CDR3 length equals 15 residues. The CDR3 protein is CASSLWTGTDQPQHF. DNA for the CDR3: TGTGCCAGCAGCTTATGGACAGGGACAGATCAGCCCCAGCATTTT. Based on the CDR3 plus reference TRBV7-9 and TRBJ1-5, the full variable domain is DTGVSQNPRHKITKRGQNVTFRCDPISEHNRLYWYRQTLGQGPEFLTYFQNEAQLEKSRLLSDRFSAERPKGSFSTLEIQRTEQGDSAMYLCASSLWTGTDQPQHFGDGTRLSIL.

The rearrangement joins TRBV6-5 to TRBJ2-7; the D gene could be TRBD1 or TRBD2 (6 bases each). Trimming removed 2 bases from V and 3 bases from J, with 11 bases in between. The CDR3 spans 14 residues. Germline CDR1 MNHEY, CDR2 SVGAGI. The CDR3 is CASSYRGEVYEQYF. Written as DNA, the CDR3 is TGTGCCAGCAGTTACAGGGGGGAGGTCTACGAGCAGTACTTC.

This clone was counted between two and nine times. The V and J genes are TRBV30 and TRBJ1-1; D ambiguous. Germline lookup yields CDR1 GTSNPN and CDR2 SVGIG (reference sequence). The CDR3 is 12 residues long. The V gene lost 0 bases and the J gene lost 6 bases, with 8 bases spanning the gap. Here the CDR3 reads CAWSVVFSEAFF. The CDR3 nucleotides read TGTGCCTGGAGTGTAGTGTTTTCTGAAGCTTTCTTT.

The J gene is TRBJ2-1, the V gene TRBV5-4; TRBD2 matches 7 bases. CDR1 SGHNT and CDR2 YYREEE come from the germline V gene (reference sequence). V shed 4 bases and J 4 bases; nucleotides not matched to a gene: 11. This CDR3 comprises 16 residues. Here the CDR3 DNA reads TGTGCCAGCAGCCCCGGAGCCAGCGGGGTTTACAATGAGCAGTTCTTC. It yields the protein CASSPGASGVYNEQFF.

By its share, this clone is medium-sized. The V gene is TRBV19, the J gene TRBJ2-7; D is undetermined. CDR1 is LNHDA, CDR2 SQIVND, per germline (reference sequence). The CDR3 has 14 amino acids. The germline V and J ends were trimmed by 2 bases and 0 bases, with 8 bases remaining between them. CDR3 DNA sequence: TGTGCCAGTAGTATAACCCACAACTCCTACGAGCAGTACTTC. It is translated as CASSITHNSYEQYF. Full variable domain (missing parts from reference TRBV19 and TRBJ2-7): DGGITQSPKYLFRKEGQNVTLSCEQNLNHDAMYWYRQDPGQGLRLIYYSQIVNDFQKGDIAEGYSVSREKKESFPLTVTSAQKNPTAFYLCASSITHNSYEQYFGPGTRLTVT.